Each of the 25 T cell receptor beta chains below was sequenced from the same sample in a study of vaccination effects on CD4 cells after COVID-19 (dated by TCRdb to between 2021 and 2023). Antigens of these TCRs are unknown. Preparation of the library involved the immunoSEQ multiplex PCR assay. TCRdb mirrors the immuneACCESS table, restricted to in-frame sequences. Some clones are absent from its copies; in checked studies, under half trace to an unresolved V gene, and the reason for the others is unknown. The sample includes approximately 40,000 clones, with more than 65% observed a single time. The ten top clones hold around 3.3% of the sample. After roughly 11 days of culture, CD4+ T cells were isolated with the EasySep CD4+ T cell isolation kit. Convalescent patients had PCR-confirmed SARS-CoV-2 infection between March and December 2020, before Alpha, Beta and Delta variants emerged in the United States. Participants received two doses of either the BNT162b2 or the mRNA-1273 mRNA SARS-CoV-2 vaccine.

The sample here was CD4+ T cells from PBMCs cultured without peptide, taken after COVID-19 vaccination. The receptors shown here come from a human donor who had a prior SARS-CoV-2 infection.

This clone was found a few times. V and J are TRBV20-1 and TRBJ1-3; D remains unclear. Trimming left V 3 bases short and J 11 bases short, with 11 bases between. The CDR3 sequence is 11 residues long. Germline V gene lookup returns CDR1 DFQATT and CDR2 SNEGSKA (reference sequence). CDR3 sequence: CSASGVAAIYF. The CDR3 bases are TGCAGTGCTAGCGGGGTAGCCGCCATATATTTT.

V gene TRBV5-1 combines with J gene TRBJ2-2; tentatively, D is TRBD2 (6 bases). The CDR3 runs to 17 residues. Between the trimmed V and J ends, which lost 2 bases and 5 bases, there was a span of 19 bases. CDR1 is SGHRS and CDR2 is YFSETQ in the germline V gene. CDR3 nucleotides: TGCGCCAGCAGCTTAACTAAATGGCCCGGAGGGACCGGGGAGCTGTTTTTT. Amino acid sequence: CASSLTKWPGGTGELFF.

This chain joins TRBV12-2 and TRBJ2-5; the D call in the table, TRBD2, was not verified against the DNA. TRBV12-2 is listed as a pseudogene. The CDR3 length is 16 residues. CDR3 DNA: TGTGCAAGTCGCTTAGCGCTCCCGGTGATCCAAGAGACCCAGTACTTC. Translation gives CASRLALPVIQETQYF.

The CDR3 spells CASSPRTSPYYNEQFF. The CDR3 bases are TGTGCCAGCAGCCCACGGACTAGCCCCTACTACAATGAGCAGTTCTTC. J is TRBJ2-1 and V is TRBV7-9; 8 bases fit TRBD2. Germline loops: CDR1 SEHNR, CDR2 FQNEAQ (reference sequence). Losses at the gene ends were 5 bases for V and 3 bases for J; bases not matched to a gene: 9. This CDR3 region has 16 residues.

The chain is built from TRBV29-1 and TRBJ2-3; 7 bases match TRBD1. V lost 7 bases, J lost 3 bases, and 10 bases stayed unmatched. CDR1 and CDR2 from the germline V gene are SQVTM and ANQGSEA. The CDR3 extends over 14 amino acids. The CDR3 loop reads CSGTYRGVTDTQYF. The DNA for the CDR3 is TGCAGCGGCACCTACAGGGGAGTGACAGATACGCAGTATTTT.

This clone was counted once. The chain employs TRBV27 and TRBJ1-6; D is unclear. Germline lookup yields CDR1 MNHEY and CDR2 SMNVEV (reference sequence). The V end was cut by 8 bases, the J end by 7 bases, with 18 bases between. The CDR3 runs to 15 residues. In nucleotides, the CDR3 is TGTGCCAGCTCCATTCTACCGGGCGCGAATTCACCCCTCCACTTT. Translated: CASSILPGANSPLHF.

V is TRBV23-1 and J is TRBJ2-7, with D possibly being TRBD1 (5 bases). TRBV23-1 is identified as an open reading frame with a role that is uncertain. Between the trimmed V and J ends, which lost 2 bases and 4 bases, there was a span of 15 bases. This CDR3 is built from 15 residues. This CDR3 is CASSQTQEQGYEQYF. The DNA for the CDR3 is TGCGCCAGCAGTCAAACCCAGGAGCAGGGTTACGAGCAGTACTTC.

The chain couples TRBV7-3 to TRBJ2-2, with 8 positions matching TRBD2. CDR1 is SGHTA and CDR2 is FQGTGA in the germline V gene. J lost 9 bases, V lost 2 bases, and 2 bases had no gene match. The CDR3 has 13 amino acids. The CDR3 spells CASSLREGRELFF. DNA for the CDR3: TGTGCCAGCAGCTTACGGGAGGGCCGGGAGCTGTTTTTT.

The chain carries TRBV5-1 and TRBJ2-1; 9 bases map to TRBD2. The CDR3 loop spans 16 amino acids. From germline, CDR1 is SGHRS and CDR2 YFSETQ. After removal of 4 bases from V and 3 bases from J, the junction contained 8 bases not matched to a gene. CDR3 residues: CASSPVAGAGYNEQFF. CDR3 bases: TGCGCCAGCAGCCCTGTAGCGGGAGCGGGCTACAATGAGCAGTTCTTC. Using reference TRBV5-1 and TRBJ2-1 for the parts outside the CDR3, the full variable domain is KAGVTQTPRYLIKTRGQQVTLSCSPISGHRSVSWYQQTPGQGLQFLFEYFSETQRNKGNFPGRFSGRQFSNSRSEMNVSTLELGDSALYLCASSPVAGAGYNEQFFGPGTRLTVL.

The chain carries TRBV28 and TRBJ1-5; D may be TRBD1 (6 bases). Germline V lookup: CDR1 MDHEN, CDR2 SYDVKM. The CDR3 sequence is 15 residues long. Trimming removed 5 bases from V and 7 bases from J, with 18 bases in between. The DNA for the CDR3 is TGTGCCAGCAGTCCCTCGAAACAGGGAGAGCAGCCCCAGCATTTT. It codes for CASSPSKQGEQPQHF.

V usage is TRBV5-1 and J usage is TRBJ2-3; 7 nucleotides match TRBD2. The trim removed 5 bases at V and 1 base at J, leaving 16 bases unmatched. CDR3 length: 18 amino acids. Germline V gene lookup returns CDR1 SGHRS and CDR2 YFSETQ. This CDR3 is CASRYGNGRLAGTDTQYF. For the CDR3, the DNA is TGCGCCAGCAGATATGGGAACGGTAGGCTAGCGGGCACAGATACGCAGTATTTT.

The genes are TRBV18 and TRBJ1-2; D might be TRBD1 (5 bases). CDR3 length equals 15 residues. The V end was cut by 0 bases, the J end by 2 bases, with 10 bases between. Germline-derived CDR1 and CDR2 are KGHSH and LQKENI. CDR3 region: CASSPPGRTNYGYTF. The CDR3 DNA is TGTGCCAGCTCACCACCTGGCAGGACAAACTATGGCTACACCTTC.

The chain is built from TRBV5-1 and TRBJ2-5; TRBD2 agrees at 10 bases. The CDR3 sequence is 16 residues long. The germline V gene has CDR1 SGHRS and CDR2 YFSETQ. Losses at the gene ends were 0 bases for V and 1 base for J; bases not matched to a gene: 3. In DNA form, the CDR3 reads TGCGCCAGCAGCTTGGGACTAGCGGGCATCCAAGAGACCCAGTACTTC. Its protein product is CASSLGLAGIQETQYF.

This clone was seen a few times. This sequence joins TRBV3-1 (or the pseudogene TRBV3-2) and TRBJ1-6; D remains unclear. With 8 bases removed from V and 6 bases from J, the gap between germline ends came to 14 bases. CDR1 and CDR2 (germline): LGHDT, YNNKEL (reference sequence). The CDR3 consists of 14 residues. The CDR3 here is CASSASYSNSPLHF. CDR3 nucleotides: TGTGCCAGCTCAGCGTCTTACTCTAATTCACCCCTCCACTTT.

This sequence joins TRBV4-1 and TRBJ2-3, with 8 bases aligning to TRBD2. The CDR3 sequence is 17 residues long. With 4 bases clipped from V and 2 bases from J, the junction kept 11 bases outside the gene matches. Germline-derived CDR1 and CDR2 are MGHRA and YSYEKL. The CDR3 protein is CASSRGTSWFPTDTQYF. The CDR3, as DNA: TGCGCCAGCAGCCGGGGGACTAGTTGGTTCCCCACAGATACGCAGTATTTT.

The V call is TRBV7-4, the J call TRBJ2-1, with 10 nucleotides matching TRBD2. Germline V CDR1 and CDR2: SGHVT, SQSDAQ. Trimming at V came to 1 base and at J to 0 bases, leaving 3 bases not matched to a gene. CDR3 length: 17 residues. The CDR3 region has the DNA TGTGCCAGCAGCTTAGGGTCTAGCGGGGGCTCCTACAATGAGCAGTTCTTC. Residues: CASSLGSSGGSYNEQFF.

CDR3 residues: CASSPPSLLEQYF. CDR3 nucleotides: TGTGCCAGCTCACCACCTTCATTGCTCGAGCAGTACTTC. The chain uses TRBV18 and TRBJ2-7, with no clear D. This CDR3 is built from 13 residues. V lost 0 bases and J lost 6, with 9 bases in between. Looked up from germline, CDR1 is KGHSH and CDR2 is LQKENI.

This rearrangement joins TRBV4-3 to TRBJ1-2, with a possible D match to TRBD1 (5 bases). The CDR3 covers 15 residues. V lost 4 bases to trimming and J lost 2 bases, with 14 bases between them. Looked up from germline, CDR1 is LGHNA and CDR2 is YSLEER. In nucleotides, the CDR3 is TGCGCCAGCAGCCCTTACCCCCGGGACAACTATGGCTACACCTTC. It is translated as CASSPYPRDNYGYTF.

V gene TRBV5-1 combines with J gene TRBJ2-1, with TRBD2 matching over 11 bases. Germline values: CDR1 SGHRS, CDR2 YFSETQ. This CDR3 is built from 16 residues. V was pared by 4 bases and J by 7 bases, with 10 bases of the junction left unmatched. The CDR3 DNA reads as TGCGCCAGCAGCCCGACTAGCGGGGAAAATTTGAATGAGCAGTTCTTC. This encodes CASSPTSGENLNEQFF.

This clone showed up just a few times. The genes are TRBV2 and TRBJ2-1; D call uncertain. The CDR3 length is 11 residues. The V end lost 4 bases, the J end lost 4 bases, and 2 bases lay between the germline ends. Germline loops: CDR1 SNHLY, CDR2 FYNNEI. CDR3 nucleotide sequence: TGTGCCAGCAGTGTATACAATGAGCAGTTCTTC. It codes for CASSVYNEQFF.

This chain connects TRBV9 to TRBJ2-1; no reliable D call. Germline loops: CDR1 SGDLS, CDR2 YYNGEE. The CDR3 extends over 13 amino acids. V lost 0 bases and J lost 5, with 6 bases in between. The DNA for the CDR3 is TGTGCCAGCAGCGTAGACTGGAACAATGAGCAGTTCTTC. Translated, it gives CASSVDWNNEQFF.

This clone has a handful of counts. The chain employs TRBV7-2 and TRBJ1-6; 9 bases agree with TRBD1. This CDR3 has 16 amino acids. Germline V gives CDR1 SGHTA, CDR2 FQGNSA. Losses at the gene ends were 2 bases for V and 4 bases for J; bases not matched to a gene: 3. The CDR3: CASSLQTGGYNSPLHF. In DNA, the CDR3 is TGTGCCAGCAGCTTACAGACAGGGGGATATAATTCACCCCTCCACTTT.

The CDR3, as DNA: TGTGCCTGGAGTTGGGGGGTTAACACTGAAGCTTTCTTT. It codes for CAWSWGVNTEAFF. The V and J genes are TRBV30 and TRBJ1-1; tentative D call: TRBD1 (5 bases). Trimming took 2 bases from V and 2 from J, leaving 9 bases between them. The length of the CDR3 is 13 residues. Looked up from germline, CDR1 is GTSNPN and CDR2 is SVGIG (reference sequence).

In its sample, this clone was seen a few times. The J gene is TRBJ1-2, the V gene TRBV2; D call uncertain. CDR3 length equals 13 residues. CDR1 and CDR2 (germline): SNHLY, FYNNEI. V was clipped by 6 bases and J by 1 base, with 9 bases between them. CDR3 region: CASRPVFNYGYTF. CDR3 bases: TGTGCCAGCAGACCGGTCTTTAACTATGGCTACACCTTC.

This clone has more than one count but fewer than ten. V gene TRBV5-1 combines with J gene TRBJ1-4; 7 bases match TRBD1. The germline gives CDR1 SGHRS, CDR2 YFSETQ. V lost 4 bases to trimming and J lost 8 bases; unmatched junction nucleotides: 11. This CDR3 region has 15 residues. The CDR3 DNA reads TGCGCCAGCAGCCCACGGGACAGAGGGGACGAAAAACTGTTTTTT. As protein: CASSPRDRGDEKLFF.